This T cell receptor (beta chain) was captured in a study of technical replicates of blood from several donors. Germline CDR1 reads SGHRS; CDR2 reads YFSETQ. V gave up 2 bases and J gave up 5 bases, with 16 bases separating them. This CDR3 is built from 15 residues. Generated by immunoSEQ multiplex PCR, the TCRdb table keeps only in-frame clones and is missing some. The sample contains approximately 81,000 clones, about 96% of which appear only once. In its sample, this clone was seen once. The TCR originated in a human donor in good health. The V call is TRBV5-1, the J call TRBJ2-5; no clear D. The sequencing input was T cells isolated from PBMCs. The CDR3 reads CASSLGLGSDETQYF. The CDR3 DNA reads TGCGCCAGCAGCTTAGGTCTAGGAAGCGACGAGACCCAGTACTTC.